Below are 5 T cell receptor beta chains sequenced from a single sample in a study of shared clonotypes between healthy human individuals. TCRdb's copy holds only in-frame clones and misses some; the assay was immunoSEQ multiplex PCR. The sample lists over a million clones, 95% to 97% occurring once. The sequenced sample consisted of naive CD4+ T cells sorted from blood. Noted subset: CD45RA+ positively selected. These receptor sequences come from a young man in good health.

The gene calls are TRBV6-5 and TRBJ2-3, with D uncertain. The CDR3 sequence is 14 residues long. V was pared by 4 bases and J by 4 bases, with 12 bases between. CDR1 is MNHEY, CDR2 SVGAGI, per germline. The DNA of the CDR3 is TGTGCCAGCAGTTCGGGTAGTTCTGCAGATACGCAGTATTTT. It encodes CASSSGSSADTQYF.

The CDR3 DNA reads TGTGCTAGTGGTCCACCAGGGGGGTCCTACAATGAGCAGTTCTTC. This sequence encodes CASGPPGGSYNEQFF. The gene calls are TRBV12-5 and TRBJ2-1, with D perhaps TRBD1 (7 bases). In germline, CDR1 is LGHNT, CDR2 FRNRAP. Trimming took 5 bases from V and 1 from J, leaving 12 bases between them. The CDR3 extends over 15 amino acids.

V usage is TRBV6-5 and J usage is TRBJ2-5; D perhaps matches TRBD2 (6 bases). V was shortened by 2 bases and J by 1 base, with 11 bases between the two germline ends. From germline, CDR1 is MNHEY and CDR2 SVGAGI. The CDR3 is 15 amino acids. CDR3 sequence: CASSYRVGGQETQYF. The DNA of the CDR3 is TGTGCCAGCAGTTACAGGGTGGGAGGCCAAGAGACCCAGTACTTC.

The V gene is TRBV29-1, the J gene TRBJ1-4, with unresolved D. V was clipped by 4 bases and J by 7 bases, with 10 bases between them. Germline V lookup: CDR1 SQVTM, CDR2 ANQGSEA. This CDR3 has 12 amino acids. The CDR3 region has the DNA TGCAGCGTTGTGGCGGATGGTGAAAAACTGTTTTTT. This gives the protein CSVVADGEKLFF.

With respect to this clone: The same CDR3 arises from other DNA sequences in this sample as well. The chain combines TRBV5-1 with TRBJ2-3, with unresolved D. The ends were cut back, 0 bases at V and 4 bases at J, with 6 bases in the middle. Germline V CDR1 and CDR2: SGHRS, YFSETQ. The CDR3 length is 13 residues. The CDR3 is CASSLGAPDTQYF. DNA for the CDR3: TGCGCCAGCAGCTTGGGAGCTCCAGATACGCAGTATTTT.